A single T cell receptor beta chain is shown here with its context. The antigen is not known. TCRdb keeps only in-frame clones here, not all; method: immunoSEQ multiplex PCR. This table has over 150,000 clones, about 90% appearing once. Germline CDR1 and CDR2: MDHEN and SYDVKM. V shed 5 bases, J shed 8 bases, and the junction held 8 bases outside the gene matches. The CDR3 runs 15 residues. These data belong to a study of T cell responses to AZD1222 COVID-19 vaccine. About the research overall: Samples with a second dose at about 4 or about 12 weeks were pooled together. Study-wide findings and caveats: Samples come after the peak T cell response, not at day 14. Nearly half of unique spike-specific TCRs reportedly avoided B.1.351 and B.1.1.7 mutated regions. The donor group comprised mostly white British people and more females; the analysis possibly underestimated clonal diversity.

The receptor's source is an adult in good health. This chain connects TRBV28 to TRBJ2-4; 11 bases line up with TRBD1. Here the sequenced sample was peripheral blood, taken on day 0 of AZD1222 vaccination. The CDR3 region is CASSPLGQGADIQYF. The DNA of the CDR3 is TGTGCCAGCAGTCCACTCGGACAGGGGGCTGACATTCAGTACTTC.